This T cell receptor (beta chain) emerged from a study of T cells in localized non-small cell lung cancer. The CDR3 sequence is 16 residues long. V lost 0 bases to trimming and J lost 3 bases, with 13 bases between them. The germline V gene encodes CDR1 SGDLS and CDR2 YYNGEE. Some clones are missing from TCRdb's copy, which holds only in-frame ones; the method was immunoSEQ multiplex PCR. The data contain about 3,000 clones, around 30% of them singletons. In its sample, this clone was seen a few times. Sequenced here: lung tumor tissue, sampled before any cancer treatment. V usage is TRBV9 and J usage is TRBJ1-5; D not resolved. This TCR was sampled from a male donor aged 60 or older with stage I lung adenocarcinoma. DNA of the CDR3: TGTGCCAGCAGCGTAGGCCCCCATACCTTCAATCAGCCCCAGCATTTT. Encoded protein: CASSVGPHTFNQPQHF. Using reference TRBV9 and TRBJ1-5 for the parts outside the CDR3, the full variable domain is DSGVTQTPKHLITATGQRVTLRCSPRSGDLSVYWYQQSLDQGLQFLIQYYNGEERAKGNILERFSAQQFPDLHSELNLSSLELGDSALYFCASSVGPHTFNQPQHFGDGTRLSIL.